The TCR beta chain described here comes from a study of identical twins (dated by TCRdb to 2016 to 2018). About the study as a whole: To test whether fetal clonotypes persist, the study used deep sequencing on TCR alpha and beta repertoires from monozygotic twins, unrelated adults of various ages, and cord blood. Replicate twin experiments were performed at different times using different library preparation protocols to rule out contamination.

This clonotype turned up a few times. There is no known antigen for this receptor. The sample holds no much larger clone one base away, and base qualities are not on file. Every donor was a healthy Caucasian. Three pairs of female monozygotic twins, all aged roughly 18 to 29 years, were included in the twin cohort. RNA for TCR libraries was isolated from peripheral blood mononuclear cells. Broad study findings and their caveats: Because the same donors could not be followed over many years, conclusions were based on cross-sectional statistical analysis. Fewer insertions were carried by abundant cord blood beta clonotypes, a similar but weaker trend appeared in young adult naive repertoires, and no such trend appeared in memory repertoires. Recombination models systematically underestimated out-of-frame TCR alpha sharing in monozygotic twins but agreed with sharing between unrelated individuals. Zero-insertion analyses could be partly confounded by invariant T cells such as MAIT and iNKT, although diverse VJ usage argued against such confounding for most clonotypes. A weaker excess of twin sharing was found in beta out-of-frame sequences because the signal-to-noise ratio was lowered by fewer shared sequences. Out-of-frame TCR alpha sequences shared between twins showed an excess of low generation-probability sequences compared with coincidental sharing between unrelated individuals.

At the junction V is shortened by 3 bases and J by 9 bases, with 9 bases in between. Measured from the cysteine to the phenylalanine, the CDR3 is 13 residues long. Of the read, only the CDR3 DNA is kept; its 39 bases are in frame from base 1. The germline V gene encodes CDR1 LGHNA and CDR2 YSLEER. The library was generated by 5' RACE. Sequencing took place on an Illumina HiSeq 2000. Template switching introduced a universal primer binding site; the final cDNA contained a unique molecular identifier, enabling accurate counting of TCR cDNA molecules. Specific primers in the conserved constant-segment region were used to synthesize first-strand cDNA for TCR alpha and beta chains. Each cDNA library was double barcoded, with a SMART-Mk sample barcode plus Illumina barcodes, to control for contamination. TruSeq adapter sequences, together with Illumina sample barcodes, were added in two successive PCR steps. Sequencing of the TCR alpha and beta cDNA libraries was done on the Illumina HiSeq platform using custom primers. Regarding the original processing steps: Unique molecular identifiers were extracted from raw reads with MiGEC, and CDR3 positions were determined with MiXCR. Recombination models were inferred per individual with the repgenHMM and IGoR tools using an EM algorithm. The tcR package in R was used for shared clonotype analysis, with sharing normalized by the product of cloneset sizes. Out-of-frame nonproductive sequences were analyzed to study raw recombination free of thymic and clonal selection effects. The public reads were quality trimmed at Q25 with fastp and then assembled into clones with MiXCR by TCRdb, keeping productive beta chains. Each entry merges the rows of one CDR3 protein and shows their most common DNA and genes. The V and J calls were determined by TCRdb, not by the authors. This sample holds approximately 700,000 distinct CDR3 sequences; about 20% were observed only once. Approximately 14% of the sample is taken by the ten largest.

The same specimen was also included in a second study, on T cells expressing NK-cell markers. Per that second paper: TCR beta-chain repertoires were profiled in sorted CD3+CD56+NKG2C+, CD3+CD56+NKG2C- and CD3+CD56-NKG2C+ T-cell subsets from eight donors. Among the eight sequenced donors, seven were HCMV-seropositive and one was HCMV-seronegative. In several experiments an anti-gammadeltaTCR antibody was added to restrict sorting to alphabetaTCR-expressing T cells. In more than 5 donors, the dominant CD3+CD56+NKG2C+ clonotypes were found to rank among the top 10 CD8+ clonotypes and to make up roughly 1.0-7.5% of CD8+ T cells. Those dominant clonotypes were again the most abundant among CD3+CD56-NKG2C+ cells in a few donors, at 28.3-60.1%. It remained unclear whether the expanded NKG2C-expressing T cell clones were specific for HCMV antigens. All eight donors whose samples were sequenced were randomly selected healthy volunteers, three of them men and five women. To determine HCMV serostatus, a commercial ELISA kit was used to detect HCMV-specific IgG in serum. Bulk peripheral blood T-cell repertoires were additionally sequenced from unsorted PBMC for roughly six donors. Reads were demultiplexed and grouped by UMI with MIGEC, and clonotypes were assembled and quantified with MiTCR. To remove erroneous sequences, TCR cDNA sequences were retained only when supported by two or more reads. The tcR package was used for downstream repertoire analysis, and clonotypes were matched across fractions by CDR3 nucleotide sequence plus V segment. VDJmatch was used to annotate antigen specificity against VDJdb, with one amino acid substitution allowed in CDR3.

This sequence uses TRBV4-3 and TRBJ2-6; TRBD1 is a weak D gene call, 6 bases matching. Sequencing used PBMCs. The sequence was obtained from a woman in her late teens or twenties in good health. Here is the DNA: TGCGCCAGCAGCCAGGACAGCAACAACGTCCTGACTTTC. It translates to CASSQDSNNVLTF.